The 19 T cell receptor beta chains below all came from one sample that was sequenced in a study of OX40 agonist ivuxolimab in advanced cancers. Sequenced by immunoSEQ multiplex PCR; TCRdb stores in-frame clones only, minus some. The top ten hold 6.5% to 8.5% of the sample, which has roughly 89,000 clones, just under 90% seen once. Source: CD4+ or CD8+ T cells sorted from blood, taken in a trial of the OX40 agonist ivuxolimab. The origin of the receptors is an adult with an advanced solid tumor such as melanoma, head and neck, liver or kidney cancer.

This rearrangement joins TRBV7-9 to TRBJ2-3; either TRBD1 or TRBD2 may supply D (6 bases each). Trimming took 4 bases from V and 1 from J, leaving 9 bases between them. The CDR3 loop spans 14 amino acids. In germline, CDR1 is SEHNR, CDR2 FQNEAQ (reference sequence). The CDR3 loop reads CASSSGEGTDTQYF. The CDR3 DNA reads as TGTGCCAGCAGCTCAGGGGAGGGCACAGATACGCAGTATTTT.

V is TRBV2 and J is TRBJ1-5; D gene uncertain. CDR1 is SNHLY and CDR2 is FYNNEI in the germline V gene. The CDR3 is 14 amino acids. V was clipped by 6 bases and J by 7 bases, with 16 bases between them. In DNA form, the CDR3 reads TGTGCCAGCAGGGGCCTCACACCATCCCAGCCCCAGCATTTT. It translates to CASRGLTPSQPQHF.

The chain recombines TRBV7-8 with TRBJ1-6; D uncertain. CDR3 length: 16 residues. Trimming stripped 4 bases from V and 5 bases from J, with 15 bases between. Germline V gene lookup returns CDR1 SGHVS and CDR2 FQNEAQ. In nucleotides, the CDR3 is TGTGCCAGCAGCTCCCAGGTGGAGGGCAATAATTCACCCCTCCACTTT. Translating gives CASSSQVEGNNSPLHF.

The genes are TRBV30 and TRBJ2-7, with 7 bases matching TRBD2. The germline V gene encodes CDR1 GTSNPN and CDR2 SVGIG (reference sequence). Losses at the gene ends were 4 bases for V and 2 bases for J; bases not matched to a gene: 2. This CDR3 region has 12 residues. CDR3 DNA: TGTGCCTGGACTGGGGGGGCCTACGAGCAGTACTTC. The encoded protein is CAWTGGAYEQYF. Complete variable domain (other parts from reference TRBV30 and TRBJ2-7): SQTIHQWPATLVQPVGSPLSLECTVEGTSNPNLYWYRQAAGRGLQLLFYSVGIGQISSEVPQNLSASRPQDRQFILSSKKLLLSDSGFYLCAWTGGAYEQYFGPGTRLTVT.

This rearrangement joins TRBV11-2 to TRBJ2-3; D is ambiguous. V dropped 3 bases and J dropped 6 bases, with 4 bases sitting between them. CDR1 and CDR2 (germline): SGHAT, FQNNGV. The CDR3 is made up of 11 amino acids. The CDR3 nucleotides read TGTGCCAGCAGCTTCGGTGATACGCAGTATTTT. It codes for CASSFGDTQYF.

Only a few counts were recorded for this clone. The V call is TRBV11-3, the J call TRBJ2-2, with 9 positions matching TRBD1. The J segment lost 4 bases and the V segment lost 4 bases, leaving 1 base of the junction unmatched. The CDR3 contains 14 residues. The germline gives CDR1 SGHNT, CDR2 YENEEA. The chain's CDR3 is CASSSTGGTGELFF. The CDR3 nucleotides read TGTGCCAGCAGCTCGACAGGGGGCACCGGGGAGCTGTTTTTT.

The chain employs TRBV10-3 and TRBJ2-3; D perhaps matches TRBD2 (7 bases). The CDR3 loop spans 15 amino acids. V lost 5 bases, J lost 3 bases, and 15 bases lay in between. Germline V CDR1 and CDR2: ENHRY, SYGVKD. CDR3: CAISQGREFTDTQYF. CDR3 bases: TGTGCCATCAGTCAGGGGAGGGAGTTTACAGATACGCAGTATTTT.

The chain employs TRBV5-4 and TRBJ2-3; TRBD1 or TRBD2 may be the D gene (5 bases each). CDR3 length equals 15 residues. Germline lookup yields CDR1 SGHNT and CDR2 YYREEE (reference sequence). V lost 0 bases and J 0 bases, leaving 8 bases between the germline ends. This CDR3 reads CASSLDGASTDTQYF. The DNA of the CDR3 is TGTGCCAGCAGCTTGGACGGGGCTAGCACAGATACGCAGTATTTT.

The chain couples TRBV28 to TRBJ1-5, with D perhaps TRBD1 (5 bases). The CDR3 has 13 amino acids. Germline V CDR1 and CDR2: MDHEN, SYDVKM. The ends were cut back, 6 bases at V and 4 bases at J, with 10 bases in the middle. This chain's CDR3 is CASRLPGNQPQHF. CDR3 nucleotides: TGTGCCAGCAGGTTACCAGGGAATCAGCCCCAGCATTTT.

The chain couples TRBV5-1 to TRBJ2-1; D is unresolved. This CDR3 contains 15 residues. Germline CDR1 and CDR2: SGHRS and YFSETQ. V was trimmed by 2 bases and J by 4 bases, leaving 13 bases between them. The CDR3 protein is CASSFIVHSYNEQFF. The CDR3 DNA sequence: TGCGCCAGCAGCTTCATTGTTCATTCTTACAATGAGCAGTTCTTC.

The chain carries TRBV27 and TRBJ2-1; perhaps TRBD2 as D (6 bases). The V and J ends lost 3 bases and 1 base respectively, with 10 bases between them. Germline CDR1 and CDR2: MNHEY and SMNVEV (reference sequence). The CDR3 runs 15 residues. CDR3 sequence (DNA): TGTGCCAGCAGTTTCCCGGGAGCATCCTACAATGAGCAGTTCTTC. It specifies CASSFPGASYNEQFF.

CDR3: CASSEGQGASYEQYF. CDR3 sequence (DNA): TGTGCCAGCAGTGAGGGTCAGGGGGCATCCTACGAGCAGTACTTC. This chain connects TRBV6-1 to TRBJ2-7, with 8 bases matching TRBD1. CDR1 is MNHNS, CDR2 SASEGT, per germline. The CDR3 runs 15 residues. Trimming at V came to 3 bases and at J to 1 base, leaving 5 bases not matched to a gene.

The gene calls are TRBV29-1 and TRBJ2-6; D remains ambiguous. V shed 5 bases and J shed 1 base, with 18 bases lying between them. The CDR3 is made up of 17 amino acids. The germline gives CDR1 SQVTM, CDR2 ANQGSEA. CDR3 sequence reads: CSVPVGQDPSGANVLTF. DNA of the CDR3: TGCAGCGTTCCGGTGGGCCAGGACCCTTCTGGGGCCAACGTCCTGACTTTC.

This clone was seen a few times. V usage is TRBV7-6 and J usage is TRBJ1-1, with TRBD1 matching 9 bases. The CDR3 runs 15 residues. Germline CDR1 and CDR2: SGHVS and FNYEAQ. The V and J ends lost 1 base and 7 bases, in that order; junction bases with no gene match: 7. CDR3 sequence reads: CASSLGGQGTFEAFF. The CDR3 coding sequence is TGTGCCAGCAGCTTAGGGGGACAGGGAACTTTTGAAGCTTTCTTT.

The chain has TRBV30 and TRBJ2-5, with D unresolved. The J call may be faulty, since TRBJ2-7 better matches the DNA end. Germline loops: CDR1 GTSNPN, CDR2 SVGIG (reference sequence). This CDR3 is 11 amino acids long. The CDR3 DNA sequence: TGTGCCTGGAAGGTCAACTACGAGCAGTACTTC. It specifies CAWKVNYEQYF.

This chain connects TRBV6-1 to TRBJ2-7; 9 bases align to TRBD1. The trim removed 6 bases at V and 4 bases at J, leaving 10 bases unmatched. Germline CDR1 MNHNS, CDR2 SASEGT. The CDR3 is 15 residues long. CDR3 protein: CASRHPGQGSYEQYF. In nucleotides, the CDR3 is TGTGCCAGCAGACACCCGGGACAGGGTTCTTACGAGCAGTACTTC.

A note on this clone: The junction shows a germline mismatch at one end, possibly a read error. The chain employs TRBV7-7 and TRBJ2-1, with 7 bases identical to TRBD2. Per germline, CDR1 SSHAT and CDR2 FNYEAQ (reference sequence). CDR3 length: 14 residues. CDR3 DNA: TGTGCTAGCAGCTTAGGGGAGGGTTACAATGAGCAGTTCTTC. It specifies CASSLGEGYNEQFF.

This clone was seen once. The rearrangement uses TRBV5-1 and TRBJ2-7; D unresolved. The CDR3 loop spans 12 amino acids. Germline V gene data show CDR1 as SGHRS and CDR2 as YFSETQ. Deletions cut 6 bases from V and 7 bases from J, with 14 bases between. CDR3 DNA: TGCGCCAGCACGTCCTGGGCAGGAGAGCAGTACTTC. It encodes CASTSWAGEQYF.

The chain joins TRBV5-6 to TRBJ2-7; D call uncertain. Germline values: CDR1 SGHDT, CDR2 YYEEEE. V was cut by 0 bases and J by 7 bases, with 8 bases left in between. This CDR3 has 12 amino acids. CDR3 in DNA: TGTGCCAGCAGCTTGGATCCCGGGGAGCAGTACTTC. Encoded protein: CASSLDPGEQYF. Complete variable domain (other parts from reference TRBV5-6 and TRBJ2-7): DAGVTQSPTHLIKTRGQQVTLRCSPKSGHDTVSWYQQALGQGPQFIFQYYEEEERQRGNFPDRFSGHQFPNYSSELNVNALLLGDSALYLCASSLDPGEQYFGPGTRLTVT.